What follows describes a single T cell receptor (beta chain). The antigen is unknown. Healthy Caucasians supplied all donations. The data stem from a study of identical twins. General study points: Cord blood beta clonotypes present at high abundance carried fewer insertions; no such pattern appeared in memory repertoires.

cDNA carried unique molecular identifiers, and a universal primer site was added by template switching. TCRdb re-derived calls from the 5' RACE reads in MiXCR, one entry per CDR3 protein. The data show nearly 900,000 distinct CDR3 sequences, 10% to 15% seen once. The CDR3 totals 17 residues. The data were also submitted as part of a second study, on yellow fever vaccine responses in identical twins.

Sequencing input: PBMCs. This chain joins TRBV21-1 and TRBJ2-5; TRBD2, the D gene given by the table, was not confirmed from the DNA. TRBV21-1 is a pseudogene. The receptor's source is a woman between 18 and 29 years old in good health. The CDR3 DNA reads TGTGCCAGCAGCAAAGGCCCCAATAGCGGAAGGGAAGAGACCCAGTACTTC. It specifies CASSKGPNSGREETQYF.